This TCR beta chain was captured by sequencing in a study of Ad26.COV2.S vaccination and SARS-CoV-2 variants. In the case of this clone: As yet, its antigen is unknown.

Only in-frame clones appear in the TCRdb table, and some are missing; sequencing was by immunoSEQ multiplex PCR. The repertoire has approximately 400,000 clones, about 92% of them found once; the top ten carry 3% to 5%. The study's findings and limits: People who got the vaccine had more spike-specific TCR breadth than people who got placebo. Considerable breadth of spike-specific CD8+ and CD4+ T cell responses has reportedly been documented following vaccination. The TCR breadth and depth analyses may have produced an underestimate of total T cell responses.

The ends were cut back, 1 base at V and 8 bases at J, with 15 bases in the middle. The CDR3 extends over 15 amino acids. Germline CDR1 is LGHNT and CDR2 is FRNRAP. Sequenced here: peripheral blood, sampled after recovery from COVID-19. The source of this sequence is a human donor who had recovered from COVID-19. V and J are TRBV12-5 and TRBJ2-1; D unclear. The CDR3 nucleotides read TGTGCTAGTGGTTTGGGCTCGGGTAACTGGGATGAGCAGTTCTTC. Translation gives CASGLGSGNWDEQFF.